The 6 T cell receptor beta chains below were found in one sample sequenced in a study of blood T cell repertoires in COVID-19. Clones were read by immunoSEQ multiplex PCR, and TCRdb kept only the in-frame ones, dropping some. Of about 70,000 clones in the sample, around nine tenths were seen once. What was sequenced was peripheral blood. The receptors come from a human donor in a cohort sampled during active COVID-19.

The chain's CDR3 is CASSRWGDSYNSPLHF. The CDR3 DNA reads as TGTGCCAGCAGCCGCTGGGGGGACTCCTATAATTCACCCCTCCACTTT. The V call is TRBV9, the J call TRBJ1-6, with a weak D call TRBD1 (5 bases). Trimming took 4 bases from V and 0 from J, leaving 11 bases between them. This CDR3 is built from 16 residues. Germline assignment: CDR1 SGDLS and CDR2 YYNGEE.

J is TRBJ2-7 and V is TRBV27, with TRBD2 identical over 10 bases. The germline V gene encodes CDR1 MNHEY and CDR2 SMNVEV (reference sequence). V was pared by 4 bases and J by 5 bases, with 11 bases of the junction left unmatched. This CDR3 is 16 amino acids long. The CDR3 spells CASSSSTSGTRNEQYF. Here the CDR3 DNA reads TGTGCCAGCAGTTCATCCACTAGCGGGACCCGTAACGAGCAGTACTTC.

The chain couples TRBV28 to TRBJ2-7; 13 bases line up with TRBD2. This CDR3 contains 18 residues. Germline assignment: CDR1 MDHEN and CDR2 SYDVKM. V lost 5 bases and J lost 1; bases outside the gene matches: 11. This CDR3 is CASSPPPGLAGLSYEQYF. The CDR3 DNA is TGTGCCAGCAGTCCTCCCCCGGGACTAGCGGGGTTATCCTACGAGCAGTACTTC.

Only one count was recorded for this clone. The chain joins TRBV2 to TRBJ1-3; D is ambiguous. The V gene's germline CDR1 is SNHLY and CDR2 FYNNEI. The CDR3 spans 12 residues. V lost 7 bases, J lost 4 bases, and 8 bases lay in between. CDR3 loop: CASTLPGNTIYF. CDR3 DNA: TGTGCCAGCACCCTCCCCGGAAACACCATATATTTT.

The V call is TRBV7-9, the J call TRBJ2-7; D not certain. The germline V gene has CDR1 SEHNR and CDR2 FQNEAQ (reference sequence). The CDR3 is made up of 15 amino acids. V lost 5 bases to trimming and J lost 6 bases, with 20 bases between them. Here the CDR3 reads CASSALGQDAGEQYF. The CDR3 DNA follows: TGTGCCAGCAGCGCCCTTGGGCAGGATGCAGGCGAGCAGTACTTC.

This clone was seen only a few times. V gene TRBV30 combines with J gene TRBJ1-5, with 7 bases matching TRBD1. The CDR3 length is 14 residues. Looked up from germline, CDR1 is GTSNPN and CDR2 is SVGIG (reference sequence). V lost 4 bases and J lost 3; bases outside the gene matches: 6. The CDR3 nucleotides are TGTGCCTGGACCGGGACAGTCTTCAATCAGCCCCAGCATTTT. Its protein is CAWTGTVFNQPQHF.